What follows is one T cell receptor beta chain and its context. Authors' methods: Estimation of nucleated cell counts relied on the amplification of reference gene primers. TCRdb's copy holds only in-frame clones and misses some; the assay was immunoSEQ multiplex PCR. V, J and clone size are those of that table, while D and trimming were read from the DNA. The sample carries about 190,000 clones, 84% recorded once. The sample comes from a study of blood T cell repertoires in COVID-19. Study context: The study drew acute and convalescent COVID-19 samples from the United States, Italy and Spain. PBMCs, B-cell-depleted T cells, or T cells provided the cDNA or gDNA that made up the material.

Sequencing was carried out using peripheral blood. The sequence came from a human donor in a cohort sampled during active COVID-19.

In DNA, the CDR3 is TGTGCCAGCTCACCACCGCGGTTAACGGGGGGCTACACCTTC. It translates to CASSPPRLTGGYTF. V is TRBV18 and J is TRBJ1-2; D gene uncertain. Germline V gene lookup returns CDR1 KGHSH and CDR2 LQKENI. This CDR3 has 14 amino acids. V shed 0 bases and J shed 8 bases, with 13 bases lying between them.